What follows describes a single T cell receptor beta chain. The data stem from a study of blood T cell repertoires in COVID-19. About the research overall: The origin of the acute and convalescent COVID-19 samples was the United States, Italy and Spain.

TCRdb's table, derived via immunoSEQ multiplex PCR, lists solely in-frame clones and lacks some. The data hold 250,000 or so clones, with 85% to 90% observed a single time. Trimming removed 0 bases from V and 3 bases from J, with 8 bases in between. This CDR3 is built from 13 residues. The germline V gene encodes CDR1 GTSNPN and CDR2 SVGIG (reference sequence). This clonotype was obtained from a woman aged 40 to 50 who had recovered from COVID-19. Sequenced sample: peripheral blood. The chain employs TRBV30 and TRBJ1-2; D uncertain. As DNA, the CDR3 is TGTGCCTGGAGTGTACTTGGGCACTATGGCTACACCTTC. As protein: CAWSVLGHYGYTF.